This paragraph reports one TCR beta chain. Because it lacks the conserved phenylalanine or tryptophan at the end, this CDR3 is likely a read error. Each 20-30 mg portion of unsorted bulk tissue served as the source for co-extraction of RNA and DNA. This sample stems from a study of tumor-infiltrating lymphocytes in primary liver carcinoma. Across the whole study: All lesions had stage T1-T3 N0M0 and about 4 to 10 cm widths.

Reverse transcription of about 0.5 ug total RNA with a constant-region primer produced TCR beta cDNA. Modified slightly, ARM-PCR produced TCR beta libraries over three nested multiplex PCR rounds. Investigators reported that the first two PCR rounds, at around 9 cycles each, used TRBV1-TRBV30 forward primers with a C-beta reverse primer. Using its own MiXCR run on the multiplex PCR reads, TCRdb lists one record per CDR3 protein. The table shows 45,000 to 65,000 distinct CDR3 sequences, with about 78% occurring only once. V was pared by 5 bases and J by 4 bases, with 8 bases of the junction left unmatched. Germline V gives CDR1 SGHVS, CDR2 FQNEAQ. This CDR3 has 14 residues.

The specimen was liver tumor tissue from sampling region 5. The subset is: tumor region T5, tumor centre. V is TRBV7-8 and J is TRBJ2-7, with 7 bases aligning to TRBD1. This receptor was taken from a middle-aged man with primary liver carcinoma and hepatitis B virus infection. DNA for the CDR3: TGTGCCAGCAGCCTAGACAGGGATCGATACGAGCAGTACTCC. Its translation is CASSLDRDRYEQYS.